This T cell receptor beta chain was captured by sequencing in a study of CD8 T cells in Susac syndrome. The RNA, roughly 0.5 to 1 ug, was put through reverse transcription using random hexamers. TCRdb used MiXCR to reprocess the immunoSEQ multiplex PCR reads, holding one entry per CDR3 protein. The sample records 150,000 to 200,000 distinct CDR3 sequences, 90% to 95% being singletons. CDR3 length: 16 residues. In germline, CDR1 is SEHNR, CDR2 FQNEAQ (reference sequence). The trim removed 5 bases at V and 4 bases at J, leaving 8 bases unmatched. This chain joins TRBV7-9 and TRBJ2-1; 10 bases are shared with TRBD2. Sequencing input: CD4+ T cells from PBMCs. This clonotype was obtained from a human donor with Susac syndrome. For the CDR3, the DNA is TGTGCCAGCAGCAAATCTTTAGCGGGGGGTTACAATGAGCAGTTCTTC. It encodes CASSKSLAGGYNEQFF.